This is a list of T cell receptor beta chains from one sample in a study of T cells in Graves' hyperthyroidism and ophthalmopathy. Using its own MiXCR run on the multiplex PCR reads, TCRdb lists one record per CDR3 protein. The table lists nearly 750,000 distinct CDR3 sequences, under 45% of them singletons. The specimen was blood. These receptors were taken from a woman aged 40-49 years with Graves' hyperthyroidism. Both conserved end residues are part of each CDR3. A D gene is named only where the DNA matches it firmly. Size values are once, few and many counts, or a class for expanded clones, and some rows have none.

cdr3_nt: TGTGCCACCAGCAGAGAGCCAGGGAGCAATCAGCCCCAGCATTTT
cdr3_aa: CATSREPGSNQPQHF
cdr3_length: 15
v_call: TRBV15
clone_size: NA
j_call: TRBJ1-5
d_call: NA

cdr3_nt: TGTGCCAGCAGCTTATCGCTAGCGGGGAAAGAGACCCAGTACTTC
cdr3_aa: CASSLSLAGKETQYF
cdr3_length: 15
v_call: TRBV11-2
clone_size: NA
j_call: TRBJ2-5
d_call: TRBD2

cdr3_nt: TGTGCCAGCAGCTTAGGGACGCTCGGCGAGCAGTACTTC
cdr3_aa: CASSLGTLGEQYF
cdr3_length: 13
v_call: TRBV7-9
clone_size: many
j_call: TRBJ2-7
d_call: NA

cdr3_nt: TGTGCCAGCAGCCAATATGTCAGGGGAGGATCACCCCTCCACTTT
cdr3_aa: CASSQYVRGGSPLHF
cdr3_length: 15
v_call: TRBV16
clone_size: NA
j_call: TRBJ1-6
d_call: NA

cdr3_nt: TGCGCCAGCAGCCAAGGGGTTGGACTCTACTACGAGCAGTACTTC
cdr3_aa: CASSQGVGLYYEQYF
cdr3_length: 15
v_call: TRBV5-1
clone_size: NA
j_call: TRBJ2-7
d_call: NA

cdr3_nt: TGCAGTGCTAGAACCCGGGACAGGGACACTGAAGCTTTCTTT
cdr3_aa: CSARTRDRDTEAFF
cdr3_length: 14
v_call: TRBV20-1
clone_size: NA
j_call: TRBJ1-1
d_call: TRBD1

cdr3_nt: TGCGCCAGCAGCTTGGCCATAAAGGGGGGTTCCCAAGAGACCCAGTACTTC
cdr3_aa: CASSLAIKGGSQETQYF
cdr3_length: 17
v_call: TRBV5-1
clone_size: few
j_call: TRBJ2-5
d_call: NA

cdr3_nt: TGTGCCAGCAACTCGGGACTAGCGGGGGGGGCGGAGACCCAGTACTTC
cdr3_aa: CASNSGLAGGAETQYF
cdr3_length: 16
v_call: TRBV7-2
clone_size: NA
j_call: TRBJ2-5
d_call: TRBD2

cdr3_nt: TGTGCCACCAGTGACCCACAGGGACGGGGTTCACCCCTCCACTTT
cdr3_aa: CATSDPQGRGSPLHF
cdr3_length: 15
v_call: TRBV24-1
clone_size: many
j_call: TRBJ1-6
d_call: NA

cdr3_nt: TGCGCCAGCAAGGATTCGAGGTTCACCTATAATTCACCCCTCCACTTT
cdr3_aa: CASKDSRFTYNSPLHF
cdr3_length: 16
v_call: TRBV5-1
clone_size: few
j_call: TRBJ1-6
d_call: NA

cdr3_nt: TGTGCCACCCGGGACAGGGCGATATATGGCTACACCTTC
cdr3_aa: CATRDRAIYGYTF
cdr3_length: 13
v_call: TRBV10-3
clone_size: NA
j_call: TRBJ1-2
d_call: TRBD1

cdr3_nt: TGTGCCAGCAGTTACTCGGCAGATAATCAGCCCCAGCATTTT
cdr3_aa: CASSYSADNQPQHF
cdr3_length: 14
v_call: TRBV6-5
clone_size: NA
j_call: TRBJ1-5
d_call: NA

cdr3_nt: TGTGCCAGCAGCTTGAGAATTGCGGGGGTCGGGGAGCTGTTTTTT
cdr3_aa: CASSLRIAGVGELFF
cdr3_length: 15
v_call: TRBV11-2
clone_size: NA
j_call: TRBJ2-2
d_call: TRBD2

cdr3_nt: TGTGCCAGCAGCCAAGGGAGGGAGGCAAAGACCCAGTACTTC
cdr3_aa: CASSQGREAKTQYF
cdr3_length: 14
v_call: TRBV7-9
clone_size: many
j_call: TRBJ2-5
d_call: TRBD2

cdr3_nt: TGTGCCAGCACCCTGGTGGCAGGGATACTCGGTGGCTACACCTTC
cdr3_aa: CASTLVAGILGGYTF
cdr3_length: 15
v_call: TRBV28
clone_size: NA
j_call: TRBJ1-2
d_call: NA

cdr3_nt: TGTGCCAGTAGTCGAGCGCAAGATACGCAGTATTTT
cdr3_aa: CASSRAQDTQYF
cdr3_length: 12
v_call: TRBV19
clone_size: few
j_call: TRBJ2-3
d_call: NA

cdr3_nt: TGTGCCAGCAGCGGAGCGGGGGGGCGAGAGACCCAGTACTTC
cdr3_aa: CASSGAGGRETQYF
cdr3_length: 14
v_call: TRBV7-2
clone_size: many
j_call: TRBJ2-5
d_call: TRBD2

cdr3_nt: TGTGCCAGCAGGGGCAGGGTACCCAATCAGCCCCAGCATTTT
cdr3_aa: CASRGRVPNQPQHF
cdr3_length: 14
v_call: TRBV2
clone_size: many
j_call: TRBJ1-5
d_call: NA

cdr3_nt: TGTGCCAGCAGCTTCCTCCGCGGGAGGGCTACCTACGAGCAGTACTTC
cdr3_aa: CASSFLRGRATYEQYF
cdr3_length: 16
v_call: TRBV7-2
clone_size: few
j_call: TRBJ2-7
d_call: TRBD2

cdr3_nt: TGTGCCATCAGTGTGCGGCCGCATGAGTCACCCCTCCACTTT
cdr3_aa: CAISVRPHESPLHF
cdr3_length: 14
v_call: TRBV10-3
clone_size: few
j_call: TRBJ1-6
d_call: NA

cdr3_nt: TGTGCCAGCAGCTCCTTTCAGACAGACCTATACGAGCAGTACTTC
cdr3_aa: CASSSFQTDLYEQYF
cdr3_length: 15
v_call: TRBV7-2
clone_size: NA
j_call: TRBJ2-7
d_call: NA

cdr3_nt: TGTGCCAGCAGCGCTAGGGTGACTGGGGCTTTCTACGAGCAGTACTTC
cdr3_aa: CASSARVTGAFYEQYF
cdr3_length: 16
v_call: TRBV11-1
clone_size: NA
j_call: TRBJ2-7
d_call: NA

cdr3_nt: TGTGCCAGCAGCCCCCGCAGGGATGGAAACACCATATATTTT
cdr3_aa: CASSPRRDGNTIYF
cdr3_length: 14
v_call: TRBV7-9
clone_size: many
j_call: TRBJ1-3
d_call: NA

cdr3_nt: TGTGCCAGTAGTACGCGAGGTCTAAATTCACCCCTCCACTTT
cdr3_aa: CASSTRGLNSPLHF
cdr3_length: 14
v_call: TRBV19
clone_size: many
j_call: TRBJ1-6
d_call: NA

cdr3_nt: TGTGCCAGCAGCACCGGACAGGATCGGGTCTATGGCTACACCTTC
cdr3_aa: CASSTGQDRVYGYTF
cdr3_length: 15
v_call: TRBV24-1
clone_size: NA
j_call: TRBJ1-2
d_call: TRBD1

cdr3_nt: TGTGCCAGCAGTTTATTGGGGGCCCGAGGCGGCGATCAGCCCCAGCATTTT
cdr3_aa: CASSLLGARGGDQPQHF
cdr3_length: 17
v_call: TRBV10-3
clone_size: NA
j_call: TRBJ1-5
d_call: NA

cdr3_nt: TGTGCCAGCAGCCAAGGATGGATCCGGGACAGGGACGCGCCCCAGTACTTC
cdr3_aa: CASSQGWIRDRDAPQYF
cdr3_length: 17
v_call: TRBV14
clone_size: few
j_call: TRBJ2-5
d_call: TRBD1

cdr3_nt: TGCAGTGCTGTTCCGGACCGAAAGTACCAAGAGACCCAGTACTTC
cdr3_aa: CSAVPDRKYQETQYF
cdr3_length: 15
v_call: TRBV20-1
clone_size: few
j_call: TRBJ2-5
d_call: NA

cdr3_nt: TGTGCCAGCAGCGTAGGGCCCCAGGGTAACTACGAGCAGTACTTC
cdr3_aa: CASSVGPQGNYEQYF
cdr3_length: 15
v_call: TRBV9
clone_size: few
j_call: TRBJ2-7
d_call: NA

cdr3_nt: TGTGCCAGCAGTTTAGAGACAGGGGACTTC
cdr3_aa: CASSLETGDF
cdr3_length: 10
v_call: TRBV7-9
clone_size: NA
j_call: TRBJ2-5
d_call: TRBD1

cdr3_nt: TGTGCCAGCAGATTACCGGACAGCTATGGCTACACCTTC
cdr3_aa: CASRLPDSYGYTF
cdr3_length: 13
v_call: TRBV28
clone_size: few
j_call: TRBJ1-2
d_call: NA